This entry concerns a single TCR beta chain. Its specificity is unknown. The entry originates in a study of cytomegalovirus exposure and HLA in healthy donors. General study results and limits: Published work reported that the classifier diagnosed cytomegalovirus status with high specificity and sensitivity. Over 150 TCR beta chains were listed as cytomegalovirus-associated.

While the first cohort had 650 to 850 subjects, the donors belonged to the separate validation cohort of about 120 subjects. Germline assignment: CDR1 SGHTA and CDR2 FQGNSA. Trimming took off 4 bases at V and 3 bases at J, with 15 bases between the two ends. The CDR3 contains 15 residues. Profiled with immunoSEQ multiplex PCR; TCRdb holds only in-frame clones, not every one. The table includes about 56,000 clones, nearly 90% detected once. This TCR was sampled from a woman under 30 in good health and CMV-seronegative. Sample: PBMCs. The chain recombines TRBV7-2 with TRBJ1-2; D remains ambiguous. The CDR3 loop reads CASSSVPGWDYGYTF. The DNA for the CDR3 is TGTGCCAGCAGCTCCGTCCCGGGGTGGGACTATGGCTACACCTTC.